The 18 T cell receptor beta chains below were found in one sample sequenced in a study of beta chain features in type 1 diabetes. The isolated RNA, all of it, was reverse transcribed, so expressed TCRB transcripts were what got sequenced. Assay: immunoSEQ multiplex PCR; the TCRdb copy retains only in-frame clones and omits some. Of roughly 400,000 clones listed, 14% were seen once; the top ten hold 0.03% to 0.04%. The sample was naive CD4+ T cells from blood. The receptors originated from a man younger than 45 in good health.

This chain links TRBV5-1 with TRBJ2-2; perhaps TRBD2 as D (5 bases). There are 15 residues in the CDR3. Trimming left V 0 bases short and J 3 bases short, with 9 bases between. Germline values: CDR1 SGHRS, CDR2 YFSETQ. The CDR3 DNA is TGCGCCAGCAGCTTGGCCGGGATTGACACCGGGGAGCTGTTTTTT. Amino acid sequence: CASSLAGIDTGELFF.

This clone was counted between two and nine times. This chain joins TRBV30 and TRBJ2-1, with 8 bases identical to TRBD1. Germline V gene sequence: CDR1 GTSNPN, CDR2 SVGIG (reference sequence). J gave up 4 bases and V 5 bases, and 10 bases lay outside the gene matches. The CDR3 length is 15 residues. The CDR3 nucleotides read TGTGCCTGGGCCCTCGGACAGGGAAAATACAATGAGCAGTTCTTC. Protein sequence: CAWALGQGKYNEQFF.

The V gene is TRBV7-9, the J gene TRBJ1-3; D unresolved. The CDR3 contains 14 residues. The V and J ends lost 1 base and 3 bases respectively, with 7 bases between them. Germline V gene lookup returns CDR1 SEHNR and CDR2 FQNEAQ (reference sequence). CDR3: CASSLDPVGNTIYF. CDR3 sequence (DNA): TGTGCCAGCAGCTTAGACCCCGTTGGAAACACCATATATTTT.

This clone has only a few counts. Here the CDR3 DNA reads TGTGCCAGCAGCTTAGAGCGAGGGGCACAGTTAGAGACCCAGTACTTC. Amino acid sequence: CASSLERGAQLETQYF. The chain couples TRBV13 to TRBJ2-5; D assignment may be TRBD1 or TRBD2 (5 bases each). Trimming removed 1 base at V and 4 bases at J, with 16 bases between. CDR3 length: 16 residues. Per germline, CDR1 PRHDT and CDR2 FYEKMQ (reference sequence).

V is TRBV7-2 and J is TRBJ2-2; no clear D gene. The CDR3 loop spans 11 amino acids. V lost 7 bases and J 10 bases, leaving 10 bases between the germline ends. CDR1 and CDR2 (germline): SGHTA, FQGNSA. The CDR3 loop is CASNTLVELFF. CDR3 coding DNA: TGTGCCAGCAACACCCTGGTGGAGCTGTTTTTT.

V usage is TRBV11-2 and J usage is TRBJ1-5; D is ambiguous. The V gene lost 4 bases and the J gene lost 0 bases, with 7 bases spanning the gap. From germline, CDR1 is SGHAT and CDR2 FQNNGV. The CDR3 is made up of 14 amino acids. The CDR3 nucleotides are TGTGCCAGCAGCTGGGCCGGTAGCAATCAGCCCCAGCATTTT. As protein: CASSWAGSNQPQHF. Full variable domain (rest looked up from reference TRBV11-2 and TRBJ1-5): EAGVAQSPRYKIIEKRQSVAFWCNPISGHATLYWYQQILGQGPKLLIQFQNNGVVDDSQLPKDRFSAERLKGVDSTLKIQPAKLEDSAVYLCASSWAGSNQPQHFGDGTRLSIL.

V is TRBV6-5 and J is TRBJ2-5; a possible D gene is TRBD2 (5 bases). Germline V gene sequence: CDR1 MNHEY, CDR2 SVGAGI. This CDR3 is built from 15 residues. V was shortened by 5 bases and J by 1 base, with 14 bases between the two germline ends. The CDR3 loop reads CASSRGARGQETQYF. CDR3 in DNA: TGTGCCAGCAGTCGCGGTGCTCGGGGCCAAGAGACCCAGTACTTC.

The genes are TRBV9 and TRBJ1-1, with a possible D match to TRBD1 (5 bases). The CDR3 runs to 15 residues. Germline V CDR1 and CDR2: SGDLS, YYNGEE. Trimming stripped 0 bases from V and 1 base from J, with 10 bases between. The CDR3, as DNA: TGTGCCAGCAGCGTAGCGGACATCCCGAACACTGAAGCTTTCTTT. The encoded protein is CASSVADIPNTEAFF.

The chain has TRBV5-1 and TRBJ2-1, with 9 bases fitting TRBD1. J lost 2 bases, V lost 8 bases, and 5 bases had no gene match. Germline assignment: CDR1 SGHRS and CDR2 YFSETQ. CDR3 length: 14 amino acids. DNA for the CDR3: TGCGCCAGTAAACACAGGGGGCCCTACAATGAGCAGTTCTTC. Translation gives CASKHRGPYNEQFF.

This clone was counted a few times. The chain has TRBV7-2 and TRBJ2-7, with D unclear. V lost 3 bases, J lost 0 bases, and 9 bases lay in between. CDR1 and CDR2 from the germline V gene are SGHTA and FQGNSA. This CDR3 is built from 14 residues. CDR3 residues: CASSFGQSSYEQYF. As DNA, the CDR3 is TGTGCCAGCAGCTTTGGGCAGAGCTCCTACGAGCAGTACTTC.

This clone was counted between two and nine times. This chain links TRBV7-9 with TRBJ1-6; D remains unclear. V was trimmed by 3 bases and J by 5 bases, leaving 11 bases between them. The CDR3 totals 15 residues. Germline loops: CDR1 SEHNR, CDR2 FQNEAQ (reference sequence). This CDR3 is CASSLDGVNNSPLHF. For the CDR3, the DNA is TGTGCCAGCAGCTTGGACGGGGTCAATAATTCACCCCTCCACTTT.

The genes are TRBV7-9 and TRBJ2-1; 13 nucleotides match TRBD2. Germline values: CDR1 SEHNR, CDR2 FQNEAQ (reference sequence). The CDR3 has 15 residues. The V and J ends lost 7 bases and 7 bases, in that order; junction bases with no gene match: 7. The CDR3 region is CASIRTSGRVNEQFF. The CDR3 bases are TGTGCCAGCATCAGGACTAGCGGGAGAGTTAATGAGCAGTTCTTC. Supplemented by reference TRBV7-9 and TRBJ2-1, the full variable domain reads DTGVSQNPRHKITKRGQNVTFRCDPISEHNRLYWYRQTLGQGPEFLTYFQNEAQLEKSRLLSDRFSAERPKGSFSTLEIQRTEQGDSAMYLCASIRTSGRVNEQFFGPGTRLTVL.

This chain links TRBV7-8 with TRBJ2-3; tentatively, D is TRBD2 (6 bases). V lost 5 bases to trimming and J lost 2 bases, with 11 bases between them. The CDR3 sequence is 14 residues long. CDR1 SGHVS and CDR2 FQNEAQ come from the germline V gene. CDR3 in DNA: TGTGCCAGCAGCCCGAAGCGGGTCACAGATACGCAGTATTTT. Its translation is CASSPKRVTDTQYF.

This clone was seen a few times. V usage is TRBV7-2 and J usage is TRBJ2-5; no firm D call. CDR1 and CDR2 from the germline V gene are SGHTA and FQGNSA. The CDR3 sequence is 14 residues long. Trimming removed 1 base from V and 4 bases from J, with 10 bases in between. CDR3: CASSLVRSSETQYF. For the CDR3, the DNA is TGTGCCAGCAGCTTAGTTCGCAGCTCAGAGACCCAGTACTTC.

This clone has a handful of counts. This chain links TRBV30 with TRBJ1-2; maybe TRBD1 (6 bases). The V and J ends lost 7 bases and 5 bases respectively, with 11 bases between them. Germline V gene sequence: CDR1 GTSNPN, CDR2 SVGIG (reference sequence). The CDR3 has 11 amino acids. CDR3 nucleotide sequence: TGTGCCTTAAGCAGGGGTTATGGCTACACCTTC. Protein: CALSRGYGYTF.

This clone was counted between two and nine times. V is TRBV19 and J is TRBJ2-1, with D perhaps matching TRBD1 (5 bases). Trimming took off 3 bases at V and 4 bases at J, with 13 bases between the two ends. Per the germline V gene, CDR1 is LNHDA and CDR2 is SQIVND (reference sequence). This CDR3 is 15 amino acids long. The CDR3 nucleotides are TGTGCCAGTAGTATCCCCCAGGGATTGTACAATGAGCAGTTCTTC. Protein product: CASSIPQGLYNEQFF.

Only a few counts were recorded for this clone. This specimen includes other DNA sequences encoding the same CDR3. The chain joins TRBV7-9 to TRBJ2-5; D gene uncertain. Deletions cut 1 base from V and 0 bases from J, with 6 bases between. The CDR3 is 14 amino acids. Germline V CDR1 and CDR2: SEHNR, FQNEAQ (reference sequence). The CDR3 region has the DNA TGTGCCAGCAGCTTAGGGAGATACCAAGAGACCCAGTACTTC. Translating it yields CASSLGRYQETQYF.

This clone appeared a few times. This rearrangement joins TRBV19 to TRBJ2-2, with D hard to call. Germline V gene data show CDR1 as LNHDA and CDR2 as SQIVND (reference sequence). CDR3 length equals 15 residues. The V gene lost 5 bases and the J gene lost 0 bases, with 10 bases spanning the gap. CDR3 loop: CASSSGLANTGELFF. In DNA form, the CDR3 reads TGTGCCAGTAGTTCCGGGCTAGCGAACACCGGGGAGCTGTTTTTT. Supplemented by reference TRBV19 and TRBJ2-2, the full variable domain reads DGGITQSPKYLFRKEGQNVTLSCEQNLNHDAMYWYRQDPGQGLRLIYYSQIVNDFQKGDIAEGYSVSREKKESFPLTVTSAQKNPTAFYLCASSSGLANTGELFFGEGSRLTVL.